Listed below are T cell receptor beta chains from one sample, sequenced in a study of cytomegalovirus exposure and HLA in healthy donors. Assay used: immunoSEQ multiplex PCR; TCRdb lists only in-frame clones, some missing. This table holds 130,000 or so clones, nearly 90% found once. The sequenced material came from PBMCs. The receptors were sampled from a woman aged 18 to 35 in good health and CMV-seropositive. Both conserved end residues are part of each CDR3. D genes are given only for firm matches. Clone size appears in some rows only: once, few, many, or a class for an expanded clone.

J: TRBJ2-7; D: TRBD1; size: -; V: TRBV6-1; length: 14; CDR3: CASRGEGQGYEQYF; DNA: TGTGCCAGCAGAGGTGAAGGACAGGGCTACGAGCAGTACTTC
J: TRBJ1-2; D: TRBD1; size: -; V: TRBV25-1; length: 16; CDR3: CASSAWGQGADYGYTF; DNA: TGTGCCAGCAGCGCATGGGGACAGGGGGCTGACTATGGCTACACCTTC
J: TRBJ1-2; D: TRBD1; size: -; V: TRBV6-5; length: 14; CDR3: CASSPTGGAYGYTF; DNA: TGTGCCAGCAGTCCCACAGGGGGCGCGTATGGCTACACCTTC
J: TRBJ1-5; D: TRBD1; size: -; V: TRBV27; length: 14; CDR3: CASSNRGGNQPQHF; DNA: TGTGCCAGCAGTAACAGGGGTGGCAATCAGCCCCAGCATTTT
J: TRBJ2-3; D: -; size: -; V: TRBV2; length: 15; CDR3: CASSEAPPRRDTQYF; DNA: TGTGCCAGCAGTGAAGCGCCACCCCGCAGGGATACGCAGTATTTT
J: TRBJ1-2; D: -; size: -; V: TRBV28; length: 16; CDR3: CASSLLWGGQNYGYTF; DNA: TGTGCCAGCAGTTTATTATGGGGGGGGCAGAACTATGGCTACACCTTC
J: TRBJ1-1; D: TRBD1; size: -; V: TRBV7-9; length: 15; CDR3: CASSPRTGGETEAFF; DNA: TGTGCCAGCAGCCCAAGGACAGGGGGCGAAACTGAAGCTTTCTTT
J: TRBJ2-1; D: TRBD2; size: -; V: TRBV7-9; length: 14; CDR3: CASSLDGGANEQFF; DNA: TGTGCCAGCAGCTTAGACGGGGGGGCCAATGAGCAGTTCTTC
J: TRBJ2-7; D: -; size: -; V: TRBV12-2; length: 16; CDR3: CASRLAKDRGLSEQYF; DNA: TGTGCAAGTCGCTTAGCGAAGGACAGGGGGCTGTCCGAGCAGTACTTC
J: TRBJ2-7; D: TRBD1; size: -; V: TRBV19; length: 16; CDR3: CASSIDSGTGSYEQYF; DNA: TGTGCCAGTAGTATAGATTCCGGGACAGGGTCCTACGAGCAGTACTTC
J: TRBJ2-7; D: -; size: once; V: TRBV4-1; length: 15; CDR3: CASSHTDSFGYEQYF; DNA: TGCGCCAGCAGCCATACGGACTCCTTCGGGTACGAGCAGTACTTC
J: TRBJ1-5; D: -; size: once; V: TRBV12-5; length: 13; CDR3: CASAMGGDQPQHF; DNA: TGTGCTAGTGCCATGGGCGGGGATCAGCCCCAGCATTTT
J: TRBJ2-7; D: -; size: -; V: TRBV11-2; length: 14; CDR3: CASSLDRATYEQYF; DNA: TGTGCCAGCAGCTTAGACAGGGCTACCTACGAGCAGTACTTC
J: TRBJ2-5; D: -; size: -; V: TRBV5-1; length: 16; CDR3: CASSPWRRGSQETQYF; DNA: TGCGCCAGCAGCCCTTGGAGGCGGGGTTCCCAAGAGACCCAGTACTTC
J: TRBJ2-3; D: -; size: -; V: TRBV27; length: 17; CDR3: CASSLSGTRQGTDTQYF; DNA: TGTGCCAGCAGTTTATCGGGTACACGACAGGGCACAGATACGCAGTATTTT
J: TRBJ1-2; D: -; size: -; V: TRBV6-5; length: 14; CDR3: CASSYSTGAYGYTF; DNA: TGTGCCAGCAGTTACTCGACGGGAGCATATGGCTACACCTTC
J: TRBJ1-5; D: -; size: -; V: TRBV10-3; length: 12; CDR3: CAISDYEQPQHF; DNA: TGTGCCATCAGTGATTACGAGCAGCCCCAGCATTTT
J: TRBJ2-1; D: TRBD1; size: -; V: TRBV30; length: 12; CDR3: CAWTGGTIGQFF; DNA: TGTGCCTGGACAGGGGGTACAATCGGGCAGTTCTTC